Reported below is one TCR beta chain. The V end lost 2 bases, the J end lost 5 bases, and 16 bases lay between the germline ends. The CDR3 consists of 15 residues. CDR1 is SGHRS, CDR2 YFSETQ, per germline. Original handling: Cell counts per sample came from amplifying reference gene primers. Repertoires were generated with immunoSEQ multiplex PCR, while TCRdb's copy carries only in-frame clones and drops some. V, J and clone size derive from that table, while D and trimming were established from the DNA sequence. Of approximately 240,000 clones in the sample, about nine tenths were seen once. These data originate in a study of blood T cell repertoires in COVID-19. Looking at the study overall: Samples came from the United States, Italy and Spain, spanning acute and convalescent COVID-19. T cells, B-cell-depleted T cells, or PBMCs supplied cDNA or gDNA.

The V and J genes are TRBV5-1 and TRBJ2-5, with D perhaps matching TRBD2 (5 bases). Sequenced material: PBMCs or T cells enriched from blood (not recorded which). The sequence was collected from a woman aged 25 to 45 with acute COVID-19. The CDR3 DNA reads TGCGCCAGCAGCTTAGACGGACTGGTAGGCGAGACCCAGTACTTC. It encodes CASSLDGLVGETQYF.